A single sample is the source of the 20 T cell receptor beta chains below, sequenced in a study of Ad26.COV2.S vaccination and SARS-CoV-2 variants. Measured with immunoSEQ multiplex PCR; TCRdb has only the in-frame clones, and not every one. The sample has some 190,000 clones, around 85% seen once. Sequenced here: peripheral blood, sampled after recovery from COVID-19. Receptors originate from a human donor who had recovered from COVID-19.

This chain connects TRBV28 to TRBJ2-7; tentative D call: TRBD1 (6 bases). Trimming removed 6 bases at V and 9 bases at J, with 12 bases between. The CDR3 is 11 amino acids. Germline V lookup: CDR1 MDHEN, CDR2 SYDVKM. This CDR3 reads CASRDSSPQYF. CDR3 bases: TGTGCCAGCAGGGACAGTTCGCCGCAGTACTTC. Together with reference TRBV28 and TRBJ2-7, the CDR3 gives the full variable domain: DVKVTQSSRYLVKRTGEKVFLECVQDMDHENMFWYRQDPGLGLRLIYFSYDVKMKEKGDIPEGYSVSREKKERFSLILESASTNQTSMYLCASRDSSPQYFGPGTRLTVT.

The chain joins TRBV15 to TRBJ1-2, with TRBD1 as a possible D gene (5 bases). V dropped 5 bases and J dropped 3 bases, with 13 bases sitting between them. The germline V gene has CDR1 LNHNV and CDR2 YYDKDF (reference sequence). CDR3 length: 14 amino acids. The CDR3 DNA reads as TGTGCCACCAGCCCGCGAAAGACAGACTATGGCTACACCTTC. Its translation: CATSPRKTDYGYTF.

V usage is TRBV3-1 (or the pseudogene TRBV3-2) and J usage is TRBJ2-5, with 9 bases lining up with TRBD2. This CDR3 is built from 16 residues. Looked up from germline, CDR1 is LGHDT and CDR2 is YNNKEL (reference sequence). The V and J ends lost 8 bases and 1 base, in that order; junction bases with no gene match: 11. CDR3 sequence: CASRPRGRAAQETQYF. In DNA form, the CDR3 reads TGTGCCAGCCGCCCCCGCGGGAGGGCCGCCCAAGAGACCCAGTACTTC.

The CDR3 nucleotides are TGTGCCAGCAGTCCCCCCGGGACAGGAGTTTATGGCTACACCTTC. As protein: CASSPPGTGVYGYTF. V and J are TRBV6-2 or TRBV6-3 and TRBJ1-2; the match to TRBD1 covers 8 bases. Germline V lookup: CDR1 MNHEY, CDR2 SVGEGT. CDR3 size: 15 residues. Unmatched junction bases numbered 10, after V lost 5 bases and J lost 5 bases.

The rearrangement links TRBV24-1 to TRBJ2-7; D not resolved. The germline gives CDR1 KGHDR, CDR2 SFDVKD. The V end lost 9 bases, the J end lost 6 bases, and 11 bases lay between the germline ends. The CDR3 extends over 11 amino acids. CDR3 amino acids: CATSSTGEQYF. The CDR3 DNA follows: TGTGCCACCTCCTCTACCGGCGAGCAGTACTTC.

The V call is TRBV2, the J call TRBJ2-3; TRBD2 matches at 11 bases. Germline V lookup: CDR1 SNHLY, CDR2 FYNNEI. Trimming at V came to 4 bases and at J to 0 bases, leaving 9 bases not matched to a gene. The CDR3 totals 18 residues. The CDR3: CASSGGTSGRRSTDTQYF. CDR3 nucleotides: TGTGCCAGCAGTGGGGGGACTAGCGGCCGCCGAAGCACAGATACGCAGTATTTT.

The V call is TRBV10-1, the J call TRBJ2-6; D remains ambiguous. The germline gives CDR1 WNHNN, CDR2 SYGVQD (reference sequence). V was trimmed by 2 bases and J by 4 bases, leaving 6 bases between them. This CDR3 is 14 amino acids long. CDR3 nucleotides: TGCGCCAGCAGTGAGGGCTGGGGGGCCAACGTCCTGACTTTC. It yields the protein CASSEGWGANVLTF.

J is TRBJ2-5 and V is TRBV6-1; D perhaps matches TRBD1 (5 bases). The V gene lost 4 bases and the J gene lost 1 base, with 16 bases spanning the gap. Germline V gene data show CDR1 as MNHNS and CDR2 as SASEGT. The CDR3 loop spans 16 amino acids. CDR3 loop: CASSGRQLGIQETQYF. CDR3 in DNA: TGTGCCAGCAGTGGACGACAGTTGGGGATCCAAGAGACCCAGTACTTC.

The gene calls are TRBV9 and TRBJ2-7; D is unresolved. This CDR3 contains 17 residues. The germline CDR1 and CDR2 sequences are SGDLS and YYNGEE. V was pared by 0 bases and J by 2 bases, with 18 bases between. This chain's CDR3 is CASSVAWRTPKAYEQYF. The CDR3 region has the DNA TGTGCCAGCAGCGTAGCTTGGCGGACCCCCAAGGCCTACGAGCAGTACTTC.

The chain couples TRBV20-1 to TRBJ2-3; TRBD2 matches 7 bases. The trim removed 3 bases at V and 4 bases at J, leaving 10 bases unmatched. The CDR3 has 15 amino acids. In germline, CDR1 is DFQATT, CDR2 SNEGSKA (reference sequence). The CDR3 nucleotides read TGCAGTGCTAGTATAGGACTAGAAAGGTCAGATACGCAGTATTTT. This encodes CSASIGLERSDTQYF.

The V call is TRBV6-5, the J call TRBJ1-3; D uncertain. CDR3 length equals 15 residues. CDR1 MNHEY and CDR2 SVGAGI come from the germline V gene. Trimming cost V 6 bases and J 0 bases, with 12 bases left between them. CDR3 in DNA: TGTGCCAGCAGAAAACTGGTCAGCTCTGGAAACACCATATATTTT. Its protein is CASRKLVSSGNTIYF.

CDR3 sequence: CASSLTGTPGSEQYF. In nucleotides, the CDR3 is TGTGCCAGCAGCTTAACTGGGACTCCCGGAAGCGAGCAGTACTTC. The rearrangement uses TRBV7-3 and TRBJ2-7; tentatively, D is TRBD2 (6 bases). Germline CDR1 is SGHTA and CDR2 is FQGTGA. This CDR3 spans 15 amino acids. V lost 0 bases and J lost 6, with 15 bases in between.

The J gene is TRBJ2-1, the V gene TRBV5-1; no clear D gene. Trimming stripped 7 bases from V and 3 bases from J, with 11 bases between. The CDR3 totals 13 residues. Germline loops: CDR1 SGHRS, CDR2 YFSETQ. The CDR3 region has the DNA TGCGCCAGCGGCACAGAATTCTACAATGAGCAGTTCTTC. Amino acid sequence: CASGTEFYNEQFF.

The CDR3 DNA sequence: TGCGCCAGCAGCGGCGGACAGGATTATTTGTCGAACATTCAGTACTTC. Amino acids: CASSGGQDYLSNIQYF. The gene calls are TRBV5-1 and TRBJ2-4; 7 bases map to TRBD1. The CDR3 extends over 16 amino acids. Trimming took 4 bases from V and 7 from J; bases not matched to a gene: 14. The germline gives CDR1 SGHRS, CDR2 YFSETQ.

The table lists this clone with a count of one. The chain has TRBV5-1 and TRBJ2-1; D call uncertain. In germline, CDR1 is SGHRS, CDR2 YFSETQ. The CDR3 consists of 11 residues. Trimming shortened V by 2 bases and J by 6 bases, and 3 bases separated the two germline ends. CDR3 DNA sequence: TGCGCCAGCAGCTTTACCAATGAGCAGTTCTTC. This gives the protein CASSFTNEQFF.

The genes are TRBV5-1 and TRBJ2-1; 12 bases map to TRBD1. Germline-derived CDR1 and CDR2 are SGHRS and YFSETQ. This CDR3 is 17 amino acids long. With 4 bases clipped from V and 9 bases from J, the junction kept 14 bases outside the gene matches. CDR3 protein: CASSPLTGTGGAGEQFF. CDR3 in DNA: TGCGCCAGCAGCCCGCTGACCGGGACAGGGGGCGCGGGTGAGCAGTTCTTC.

This CDR3 is CASSPEANTEAFF. The CDR3 region has the DNA TGTGCCAGCAGCCCTGAGGCGAACACTGAAGCTTTCTTT. The gene calls are TRBV7-2 and TRBJ1-1, with D unresolved. This CDR3 is 13 amino acids long. The V gene lost 5 bases and the J gene lost 1 base, with 8 bases spanning the gap. Germline lookup yields CDR1 SGHTA and CDR2 FQGNSA.

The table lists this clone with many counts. CDR3 sequence reads: CASSLPRTSGYSYEQYF. CDR3 nucleotide sequence: TGCGCCAGCAGCCTGCCCCGGACTAGCGGCTACTCCTACGAGCAGTACTTC. The gene calls are TRBV4-1 and TRBJ2-7, with 10 bases matching TRBD2. The trim removed 4 bases at V and 0 bases at J, leaving 9 bases unmatched. The CDR3 has 17 amino acids. Germline CDR1 reads MGHRA; CDR2 reads YSYEKL.

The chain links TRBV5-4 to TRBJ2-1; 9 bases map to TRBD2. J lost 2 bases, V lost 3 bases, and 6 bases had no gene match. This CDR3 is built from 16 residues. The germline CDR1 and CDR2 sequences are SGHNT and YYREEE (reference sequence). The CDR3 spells CASSSRAGGAYNEQFF. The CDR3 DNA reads TGTGCCAGCAGCTCCCGAGCGGGAGGAGCCTACAATGAGCAGTTCTTC. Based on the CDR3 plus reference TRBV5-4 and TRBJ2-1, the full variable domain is ETGVTQSPTHLIKTRGQQVTLRCSSQSGHNTVSWYQQALGQGPQFIFQYYREEENGRGNFPPRFSGLQFPNYSSELNVNALELDDSALYLCASSSRAGGAYNEQFFGPGTRLTVL.

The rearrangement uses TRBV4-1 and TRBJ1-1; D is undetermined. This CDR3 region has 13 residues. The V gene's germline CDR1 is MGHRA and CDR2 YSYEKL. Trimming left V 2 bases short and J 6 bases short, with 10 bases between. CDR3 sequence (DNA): TGCGCCAGCAGCCAAAGCCGGGAGGCTGAAGCTTTCTTT. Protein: CASSQSREAEAFF.